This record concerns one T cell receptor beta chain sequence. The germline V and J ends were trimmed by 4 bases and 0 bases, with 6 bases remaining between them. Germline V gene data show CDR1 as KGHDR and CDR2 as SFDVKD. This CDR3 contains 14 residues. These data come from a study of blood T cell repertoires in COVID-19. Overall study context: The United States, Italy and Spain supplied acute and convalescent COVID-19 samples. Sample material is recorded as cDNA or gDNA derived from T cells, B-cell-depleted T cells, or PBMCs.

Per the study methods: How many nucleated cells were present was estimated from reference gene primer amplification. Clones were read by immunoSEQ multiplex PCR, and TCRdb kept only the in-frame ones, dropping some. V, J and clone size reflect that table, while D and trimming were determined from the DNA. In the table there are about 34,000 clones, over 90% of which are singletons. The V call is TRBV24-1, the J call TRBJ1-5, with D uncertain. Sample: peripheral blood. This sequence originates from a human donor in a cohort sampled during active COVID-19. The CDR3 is CATSESGSNQPQHF. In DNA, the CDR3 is TGTGCCACCAGTGAGTCAGGTAGCAATCAGCCCCAGCATTTT.